This TCR beta chain was captured by sequencing in a study of technical replicates of blood from several donors. This CDR3 contains 17 residues. The V and J ends lost 0 bases and 7 bases respectively, with 16 bases between them. Germline loops: CDR1 LGHNA, CDR2 YSLEER. Data came from immunoSEQ multiplex PCR; TCRdb stores just in-frame clones and leaves some out. This sample carries 55,000 to 70,000 clones, around 87% of them seen once, and the ten largest clones take roughly 5%. The sequence derives from a human donor in good health. Some clones in this sample may be carry-over from other donors' samples. Sequencing used PBMCs. This chain joins TRBV4-3 and TRBJ1-6, with a tentative D call TRBD1 (5 bases). The CDR3 DNA reads TGCGCCAGCAGCCAAGATACCCCTGGCCAGGGAAATTCACCCCTCCACTTT. This gives the protein CASSQDTPGQGNSPLHF.